This TCR beta chain came from a study of blood T cell repertoires in COVID-19. About the research overall: Sources were T cells, B-cell-depleted T cells, or PBMCs; the material itself was cDNA or gDNA.

In the source study's methods: The assay estimated nucleated cells by amplifying reference gene primers. Repertoires were generated with immunoSEQ multiplex PCR, while TCRdb's copy carries only in-frame clones and drops some. V and J calls and clone size are copied from that table; D and trimming were computed from the DNA. Of 80,000 or so clones in the sample, more than 75% were seen once. This CDR3 has 16 residues. V lost 2 bases and J lost 5, with 15 bases in between. Germline assignment: CDR1 MNHEY and CDR2 SVGEGT. The sequenced sample consisted of peripheral blood. This chain joins TRBV6-2 or TRBV6-3 and TRBJ2-2, with a weak D call TRBD2 (6 bases). This clonotype originated in a human donor in a cohort sampled during active COVID-19. CDR3 sequence reads: CASSYVPLARTGELFF. CDR3 DNA sequence: TGTGCCAGCAGTTACGTTCCACTAGCCCGAACCGGGGAGCTGTTTTTT.